The present TCR beta chain was sequenced within a study of human T cells and chemical hapten exposure. Study results and caveats: Expanded TCRs produced significantly more large CDR3 similarity clusters than controls did.

Time point here: patch test 1, 2 weeks after DPC sensitization. Treatment reported: therapeutic diphenylcyclopropenone sensitization with weekly scalp DPC. On this clonotype itself: Its specificity is unknown. At one end the junction does not follow the germline gene, possibly because of a read error.

TCRdb independently ran MiXCR on the RACE reads; one entry per CDR3 protein. The table shows 150,000 to 200,000 distinct CDR3 sequences, with about 14% occurring only once. From germline, CDR1 is SQVTM and CDR2 ANQGSEA. The CDR3 runs 16 residues. The TCR comes from a woman in her twenties or thirties with alopecia areata. Some clones in this sample may be carry-over from other donors' samples. The V and J genes are TRBV29-1 and TRBJ2-1; D may correspond to TRBD1 or TRBD2 (5 bases each). Sequenced material: whole blood, taken in connection with sensitization to the hapten diphenylcyclopropenone (DPC). Here the CDR3 reads CSVEGTRDLGYNEQFF. DNA of the CDR3: TGCAGCGTCGAAGGGACCCGGGACCTGGGCTACAATGAGCAGTTCTTC.